Presented here are 26 T cell receptor beta chains from one specimen sequenced in a study of cytomegalovirus exposure and HLA in healthy donors. Clones were read by immunoSEQ multiplex PCR, and TCRdb kept only the in-frame ones, dropping some. The table shows some 250,000 clones, with 90% occurring only once. The source material was PBMCs. These receptors were taken from a woman aged 18-29 years in good health and CMV-seronegative.

V usage is TRBV6-1 and J usage is TRBJ2-2, with D hard to call. Trimming took off 10 bases at V and 3 bases at J, with 18 bases between the two ends. Germline CDR1 MNHNS, CDR2 SASEGT. The length of the CDR3 is 15 residues. The CDR3 loop reads CAILVARIYTGELFF. As DNA, the CDR3 is TGTGCCATCCTGGTTGCCAGGATTTACACCGGGGAGCTGTTTTTT.

The rearrangement uses TRBV30 and TRBJ2-7, with a weak D call TRBD2 (6 bases). Per the germline V gene, CDR1 is GTSNPN and CDR2 is SVGIG (reference sequence). Trimming left V 3 bases short and J 0 bases short, with 15 bases between. CDR3 length: 15 residues. CDR3 in DNA: TGTGCCTGGAGACGACTAGGCCTGAGCTCCTACGAGCAGTACTTC. Translating gives CAWRRLGLSSYEQYF.

This chain uses TRBV19 with TRBJ2-3, with TRBD1 matching over 7 bases. The CDR3 contains 14 residues. Trimming removed 7 bases from V and 5 bases from J; junction bases left unmatched: 9. CDR1 and CDR2 (germline): LNHDA, SQIVND (reference sequence). CDR3 residues: CASTGGYFGDTQYF. The CDR3 DNA reads TGTGCCAGTACAGGGGGTTACTTCGGAGATACGCAGTATTTT. Based on the CDR3 plus reference TRBV19 and TRBJ2-3, the full variable domain is DGGITQSPKYLFRKEGQNVTLSCEQNLNHDAMYWYRQDPGQGLRLIYYSQIVNDFQKGDIAEGYSVSREKKESFPLTVTSAQKNPTAFYLCASTGGYFGDTQYFGPGTRLTVL.

The CDR3 reads CASSGGLAEYNEQFF. The DNA of the CDR3 is TGTGCCAGCAGCGGAGGACTAGCGGAGTACAATGAGCAGTTCTTC. The chain is built from TRBV7-9 and TRBJ2-1; 10 nucleotides agree with TRBD2. The J segment lost 4 bases and the V segment lost 5 bases, leaving 5 bases of the junction unmatched. CDR1 SEHNR and CDR2 FQNEAQ come from the germline V gene (reference sequence). The CDR3 runs 15 residues.

This clone was observed a single time. The gene calls are TRBV10-3 and TRBJ2-7; tentative D call: TRBD2 (5 bases). Trimming pared 3 bases from V and 13 bases from J, leaving 22 bases between. This CDR3 has 14 residues. Germline V gene sequence: CDR1 ENHRY, CDR2 SYGVKD. As DNA, the CDR3 is TGTGCCATCAGTGAATCGTCGGGGAGCGTCGGCGGATACGTC. Protein product: CAISESSGSVGGYV.

This chain links TRBV13 with TRBJ2-1, with a tentative D call TRBD2 (6 bases). The V end lost 4 bases, the J end lost 10 bases, and 11 bases lay between the germline ends. Germline V gives CDR1 PRHDT, CDR2 FYEKMQ (reference sequence). CDR3 length: 12 amino acids. CDR3 region: CASSSRLGEQFF. The CDR3 coding sequence is TGTGCCAGCAGCTCAAGACTAGGGGAGCAGTTCTTC. The full variable domain, rest sourced from reference TRBV13 and TRBJ2-1, is AAGVIQSPRHLIKEKRETATLKCYPIPRHDTVYWYQQGPGQDPQFLISFYEKMQSDKGSIPDRFSAQQFSDYHSELNMSSLELGDSALYFCASSSRLGEQFFGPGTRLTVL.

The rearrangement joins TRBV6-5 to TRBJ1-1, with no clear D. V was trimmed by 8 bases and J by 1 base, leaving 5 bases between them. CDR3 size: 11 residues. Germline V gene data show CDR1 as MNHEY and CDR2 as SVGAGI. CDR3 amino acids: CASQQNTEAFF. The CDR3, as DNA: TGTGCCAGCCAACAGAACACTGAAGCTTTCTTT.

The rearrangement links TRBV5-1 to TRBJ1-1; D may be TRBD1 (5 bases). The CDR3 runs to 15 residues. Germline-derived CDR1 and CDR2 are SGHRS and YFSETQ. V lost 4 bases and J 0 bases, leaving 13 bases between the germline ends. The CDR3 is CASSTRASLNTEAFF. The CDR3 bases are TGCGCCAGCAGCACCAGGGCCTCCCTGAACACTGAAGCTTTCTTT.

The chain is built from TRBV7-9 and TRBJ1-2; 8 nucleotides match TRBD1. The trim removed 4 bases at V and 7 bases at J, leaving 14 bases unmatched. The CDR3 sequence is 16 residues long. Germline CDR1 and CDR2: SEHNR and FQNEAQ (reference sequence). CDR3 coding DNA: TGTGCCAGCAGCTCCCACATCTTGGACAGGGAAGGTGGCTACACCTTC. It is translated as CASSSHILDREGGYTF.

The rearrangement joins TRBV6-6 to TRBJ1-1; D may be TRBD1 (5 bases). This CDR3 comprises 16 residues. Germline-derived CDR1 and CDR2 are MNHNY and SVGAGI (reference sequence). V lost 2 bases, J lost 3 bases, and 16 bases lay in between. DNA of the CDR3: TGTGCCAGCAGTTACGTGTTCGGGGGGGTGGACACTGAAGCTTTCTTT. Its translation is CASSYVFGGVDTEAFF.

Comments on this clone: Other DNA sequences in the same sample also yield this CDR3. This sequence joins TRBV28 and TRBJ2-3, with 10 nucleotides matching TRBD1. Germline V gene sequence: CDR1 MDHEN, CDR2 SYDVKM. The CDR3 runs 15 residues. V was clipped by 3 bases and J by 5 bases; unmatched bases: 5. Here the CDR3 DNA reads TGTGCCAGCAGTTTTGCGGGACAGGGGATAGATACGCAGTATTTT. Encoded protein: CASSFAGQGIDTQYF.

This chain joins TRBV5-1 and TRBJ2-2, with TRBD2 identical over 9 bases. Germline CDR1 SGHRS, CDR2 YFSETQ. V shed 0 bases and J 6 bases; nucleotides not matched to a gene: 18. This CDR3 is 20 amino acids long. CDR3 sequence: CASSLEGRPGTSPNAGELFF. DNA for the CDR3: TGCGCCAGCAGCTTGGAGGGCCGACCAGGGACTAGCCCTAATGCCGGGGAGCTGTTTTTT.

This sequence joins TRBV4-1 and TRBJ2-5, with a weak D call TRBD1 (7 bases). The V gene's germline CDR1 is MGHRA and CDR2 YSYEKL. V shed 0 bases and J shed 5 bases, with 25 bases lying between them. CDR3 length: 19 residues. The DNA of the CDR3 is TGCGCCAGCAGCCAAGATCGCCCCAGGGGGGCGGCCCGGAGGGAGACCCAGTACTTC. It specifies CASSQDRPRGAARRETQYF.

A remark on this clone: This CDR3 is also generated by other DNA sequences in the sample. The rearrangement joins TRBV28 to TRBJ2-7; 7 nucleotides agree with TRBD2. In germline, CDR1 is MDHEN, CDR2 SYDVKM. The CDR3 is 15 residues long. The V and J ends lost 3 bases and 0 bases, in that order; junction bases with no gene match: 5. CDR3 coding DNA: TGTGCCAGCAGTTTGGGAGGGTTAGGCTCCTACGAGCAGTACGTC. The encoded protein is CASSLGGLGSYEQYV.

The chain has TRBV28 and TRBJ1-5, with D unclear. The CDR3 has 17 amino acids. Deletions cut 2 bases from V and 4 bases from J, with 18 bases between. Germline V CDR1 and CDR2: MDHEN, SYDVKM. The CDR3 nucleotides are TGTGCCAGCAGTTTAAGGTGGAAGACGGGAAGGAATCAGCCCCAGCATTTT. It is translated as CASSLRWKTGRNQPQHF.

The chain joins TRBV19 to TRBJ1-6; tentative D call: TRBD1 (5 bases). The CDR3 spans 14 residues. Germline CDR1 and CDR2: LNHDA and SQIVND (reference sequence). V was clipped by 6 bases and J by 7 bases, with 13 bases between them. Here the CDR3 DNA reads TGTGCCAGTAGAAATCAGGGTTACAATTCACCCCTCCACTTT. Its translation is CASRNQGYNSPLHF.

The genes are TRBV27 and TRBJ2-5; 8 positions match TRBD1. The germline gives CDR1 MNHEY, CDR2 SMNVEV (reference sequence). The CDR3 loop spans 14 amino acids. After removal of 4 bases from V and 3 bases from J, the junction contained 4 bases not matched to a gene. The CDR3 sequence: CASSSPDREETQYF. The CDR3 DNA follows: TGTGCCAGCAGTTCCCCGGACAGGGAAGAGACCCAGTACTTC.

The chain recombines TRBV11-2 with TRBJ1-2; D may be TRBD1 (5 bases). V lost 5 bases, J lost 5 bases, and 24 bases lay in between. Germline CDR1 SGHAT, CDR2 FQNNGV. This CDR3 region has 17 residues. CDR3 nucleotides: TGTGCCAGCAGCCGGAGACGGGATGGAGGGCAGGGTTATGGCTACACCTTC. It codes for CASSRRRDGGQGYGYTF.

This sequence joins TRBV19 and TRBJ1-5, with D perhaps matching TRBD1 (6 bases). Germline CDR1 and CDR2: LNHDA and SQIVND (reference sequence). V dropped 4 bases and J dropped 3 bases, with 13 bases sitting between them. The CDR3 runs to 15 residues. The CDR3 bases are TGTGCCAGTAGTACTGCCGGGACACACAATCAGCCCCAGCATTTT. This encodes CASSTAGTHNQPQHF. The full variable domain, completed using reference TRBV19 and TRBJ1-5, is DGGITQSPKYLFRKEGQNVTLSCEQNLNHDAMYWYRQDPGQGLRLIYYSQIVNDFQKGDIAEGYSVSREKKESFPLTVTSAQKNPTAFYLCASSTAGTHNQPQHFGDGTRLSIL.

This sequence joins TRBV6-1 and TRBJ2-7; D possibly corresponds to TRBD2 (6 bases). This CDR3 comprises 13 residues. Trimming cost V 11 bases and J 3 bases, with 17 bases left between them. Germline CDR1 reads MNHNS; CDR2 reads SASEGT. This CDR3 is CAGSRGDDYEQYF. DNA for the CDR3: TGTGCCGGGTCTCGCGGGGACGACTACGAGCAGTACTTC.

The chain couples TRBV2 to TRBJ2-1, with TRBD2 matching over 11 bases. The CDR3 is 16 amino acids. Germline V lookup: CDR1 SNHLY, CDR2 FYNNEI. The junction had 11 bases not matched to a gene; V was cut back by 5 bases and J by 8 bases. CDR3 loop: CASSSHELAGVDEQFF. CDR3 sequence (DNA): TGTGCCAGCAGTTCACACGAACTAGCGGGGGTCGATGAGCAGTTCTTC.

This chain joins TRBV30 and TRBJ2-7; 9 bases agree with TRBD1. This CDR3 comprises 12 residues. The V segment lost 3 bases and the J segment 7 bases; nucleotides outside the gene matches: 4. Germline V gene sequence: CDR1 GTSNPN, CDR2 SVGIG (reference sequence). The CDR3 DNA reads TGTGCCTGGAGACAGGGGGCGGGGGAGCAGTACTTC. Translating gives CAWRQGAGEQYF.

The DNA for the CDR3 is TGCAGCGTTGACGACAGGCTTAACACCGGGGAGCTGTTTTTT. It translates to CSVDDRLNTGELFF. This chain joins TRBV29-1 and TRBJ2-2, with a tentative D call TRBD1 (6 bases). Germline V lookup: CDR1 SQVTM, CDR2 ANQGSEA. Trimming removed 3 bases from V and 2 bases from J, with 10 bases in between. The CDR3 has 14 amino acids.

This clone came up once. The chain recombines TRBV7-8 with TRBJ1-4; no definite D call. Trimming shortened V by 4 bases and J by 0 bases, and 9 bases separated the two germline ends. The CDR3 has 15 residues. Germline assignment: CDR1 SGHVS and CDR2 FQNEAQ. CDR3 sequence (DNA): TGTGCCAGCAGCTCACATATCGCAACTAATGAAAAACTGTTTTTT. Translation: CASSSHIATNEKLFF.

The J gene is TRBJ1-5, the V gene TRBV28; possibly TRBD1 for D (5 bases). The CDR3 loop spans 18 amino acids. V was pared by 1 base and J by 0 bases, with 16 bases between. Germline lookup yields CDR1 MDHEN and CDR2 SYDVKM. CDR3 sequence: CASSLSIGREYSNQPQHF. The CDR3 DNA is TGTGCCAGCAGTTTATCAATAGGCAGGGAATATAGCAATCAGCCCCAGCATTTT. Drawing the rest from reference TRBV28 and TRBJ1-5, the complete variable domain is DVKVTQSSRYLVKRTGEKVFLECVQDMDHENMFWYRQDPGLGLRLIYFSYDVKMKEKGDIPEGYSVSREKKERFSLILESASTNQTSMYLCASSLSIGREYSNQPQHFGDGTRLSIL.

Notes on this clone: The junction shows a germline mismatch at one end, possibly a read error. Other DNA sequences in the same sample also yield this CDR3. J is TRBJ2-7 and V is TRBV7-6; D gene unclear. This CDR3 has 13 residues. CDR1 SGHVS and CDR2 FNYEAQ come from the germline V gene. CDR3 nucleotide sequence: TGTGCCAGCAGCTTAGGACATGGCTACGAGCAGTATTTC. Its protein is CASSLGHGYEQYF. The entire variable domain, with the rest obtained from reference TRBV7-6 and TRBJ2-7, is as follows: GAGVSQSPRYKVTKRGQDVALRCDPISGHVSLYWYRQALGQGPEFLTYFNYEAQQDKSGLPNDRFSAERPEGSISTLTIQRTEQRDSAMYRCASSLGHGYEQYFGPGTRLTVT.